The present T cell receptor (beta chain) was sequenced within a study of blood T cell repertoires in COVID-19. Background on the study: Sites in the United States, Italy and Spain provided acute and convalescent COVID-19 samples.

The V gene lost 3 bases and the J gene lost 1 base, with 9 bases spanning the gap. The V gene's germline CDR1 is MNHEY and CDR2 SVGEGT. CDR3 length: 15 residues. Authors' methods: Reference gene primers were amplified, and this amplification served to estimate nucleated cell counts. Clones were sequenced by immunoSEQ multiplex PCR, and TCRdb holds only the in-frame ones, with some missing. The V and J calls and clone size are taken from that table; D and trimming were inferred from the DNA. The sample comprises around 280,000 clones, about nine tenths of which are singletons, and about 2.2% rests with the top ten.

The gene calls are TRBV6-2 or TRBV6-3 and TRBJ2-2; possible D gene TRBD2, 6 bases. Sample: peripheral blood. This TCR was sampled from a woman aged 45-60 years who had recovered from COVID-19. The chain's CDR3 is CASSYRGVNTGELFF. For the CDR3, the DNA is TGTGCCAGCAGTTATCGCGGGGTGAACACCGGGGAGCTGTTTTTT.